Sequencing of this T cell receptor beta chain was carried out in a study of T-cell reconstitution after alpha-beta-depleted transplantation in children. With 0 bases removed from V and 1 base from J, the gap between germline ends came to 12 bases. CDR1 SGHRS and CDR2 YFSETQ come from the germline V gene. There are 16 residues in the CDR3. Using unique molecular identifiers, the investigators prepared the TCRbeta library. MiXCR was run by TCRdb on the PCR reads, yielding one entry per CDR3 protein. The data contain approximately 150,000 distinct CDR3 sequences, about 9% of them singletons. In this sample, this clonotype turned up many times.

This TCR came from a female patient aged 2-10 years who had a stem cell transplant for congenital amegakaryocytic thrombocytopenia, so the T cells may come from the graft donor. The sequencing used PBMCs, mostly from graft donor cells, collected 180 days after TCRalphabeta/CD19-depleted stem cell transplant. This chain uses TRBV5-1 with TRBJ2-3; D call uncertain. The CDR3 DNA reads as TGCGCCAGCAGCTTGGCCCCGACAACGGGCACAGATACGCAGTATTTT. Translating it yields CASSLAPTTGTDTQYF.